Listed below are T cell receptor beta chains from one sample, sequenced in a study of cytomegalovirus exposure and HLA in healthy donors. The data were produced by immunoSEQ multiplex PCR, yet TCRdb's version contains in-frame clones alone and is incomplete. The data show under 80,000 clones, 68% seen once. Sequencing was done on a sample of PBMCs. The receptor source for this set is a woman aged 25 to 45 in good health and CMV-seronegative. The CDR3 runs from the conserved cysteine through the conserved F or W. Size is omitted from some rows. Given values are once, few, many or a class for expanded clones.

TRBV28	.	CASSQRQAWDSPLHF
TRBV28	.	CASSFPGTGSPQETQYF
TRBV5-6	.	CASNPWAMSTEAFF
TRBV5-1	.	CASSLGGREYEQFF
TRBV10-1	.	CASSEGAANSGNTIYF
TRBV27	.	CASSLTGFSTEAFF
TRBV19	.	CASTQTGTGESDTQYF
TRBV11-2	.	CASSSPLLPLHF
TRBV5-1	.	CASSHTGQGDTEAFF
TRBV6-6	.	CASSYGQGGNIQYF
TRBV10-3	.	CATLLGTTNTEAFF
TRBV10-3	.	CAIRQGGETQYF
TRBV25-1	few	CASSAGTSGSLQYF
TRBV6-4	.	CASRGTSGTDTQYF
TRBV5-4	.	CASSRAPGQGNTGELFF
TRBV11-3	.	CASSLVAGNVYSPLHF
TRBV28	.	CASRSGGDSSTDTQYF
TRBV6-1	.	CASRVGGASTNEQFF
TRBV10-1	once	CASTQSRQGATYEQYF